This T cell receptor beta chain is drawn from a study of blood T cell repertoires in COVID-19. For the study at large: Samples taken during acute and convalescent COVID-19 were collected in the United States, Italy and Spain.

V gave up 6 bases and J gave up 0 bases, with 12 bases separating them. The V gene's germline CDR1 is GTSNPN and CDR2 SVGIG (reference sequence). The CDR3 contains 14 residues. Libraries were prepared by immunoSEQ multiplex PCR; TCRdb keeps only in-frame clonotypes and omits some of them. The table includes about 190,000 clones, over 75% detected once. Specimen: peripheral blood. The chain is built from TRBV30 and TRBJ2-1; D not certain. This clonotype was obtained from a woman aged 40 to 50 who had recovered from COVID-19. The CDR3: CACPGASSYNEQFF. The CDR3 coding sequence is TGTGCCTGCCCGGGTGCCAGCTCCTACAATGAGCAGTTCTTC.